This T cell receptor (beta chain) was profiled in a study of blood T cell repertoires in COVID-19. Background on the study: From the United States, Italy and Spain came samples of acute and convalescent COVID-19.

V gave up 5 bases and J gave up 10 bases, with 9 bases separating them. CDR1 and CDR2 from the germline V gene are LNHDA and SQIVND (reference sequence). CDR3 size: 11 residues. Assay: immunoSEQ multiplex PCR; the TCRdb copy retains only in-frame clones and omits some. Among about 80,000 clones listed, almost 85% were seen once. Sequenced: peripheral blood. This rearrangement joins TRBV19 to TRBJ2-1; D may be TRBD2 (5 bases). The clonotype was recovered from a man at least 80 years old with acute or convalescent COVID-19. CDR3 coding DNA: TGTGCCAGTAGTCCGGGGAGCGAGCAGTTCTTC. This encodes CASSPGSEQFF.